A single sample gave rise to the 15 T cell receptor beta chains below, sequenced in a study of cytomegalovirus exposure and HLA in healthy donors. PCR employed 60 Vbeta and 13 Jbeta primers. The method was immunoSEQ multiplex PCR; TCRdb's version includes in-frame clones alone and lacks a portion of them. The sample lists under 150,000 clones; about 80% were seen once. Sequencing input: PBMCs. The receptors come from a young man in good health and CMV-seropositive.

The chain employs TRBV13 and TRBJ2-5; D remains ambiguous. This CDR3 spans 11 amino acids. Germline V CDR1 and CDR2: PRHDT, FYEKMQ (reference sequence). The ends were cut back, 3 bases at V and 4 bases at J, with 3 bases in the middle. The CDR3 sequence is CASSFRETQYF. The DNA of the CDR3 is TGTGCCAGCAGCTTTCGAGAGACCCAGTACTTC.

In DNA, the CDR3 is TGTGCCAGCAGCCAAGATATCACCCGGGGAGAGACCCAGTACTTC. It is translated as CASSQDITRGETQYF. The rearrangement uses TRBV4-2 and TRBJ2-5, with D perhaps matching TRBD2 (5 bases). CDR1 LGHNA and CDR2 YNFKEQ come from the germline V gene. The CDR3 loop spans 15 amino acids. Trimming shortened V by 0 bases and J by 4 bases, and 12 bases separated the two germline ends.

This clone came up a few times. The gene calls are TRBV5-4 and TRBJ2-1, with 11 bases fitting TRBD2. The CDR3 sequence is 15 residues long. The V and J ends lost 4 bases and 2 bases, in that order; junction bases with no gene match: 2. CDR1 SGHNT and CDR2 YYREEE come from the germline V gene (reference sequence). The CDR3 DNA reads as TGTGCCAGCAGCCTAGCGGGGGGAGCCTACAATGAGCAGTTCTTC. Translating it yields CASSLAGGAYNEQFF. The whole variable domain, remainder taken from reference TRBV5-4 and TRBJ2-1, is ETGVTQSPTHLIKTRGQQVTLRCSSQSGHNTVSWYQQALGQGPQFIFQYYREEENGRGNFPPRFSGLQFPNYSSELNVNALELDDSALYLCASSLAGGAYNEQFFGPGTRLTVL.

The chain joins TRBV7-9 to TRBJ2-1; a possible D gene is TRBD1 (5 bases). Per germline, CDR1 SEHNR and CDR2 FQNEAQ (reference sequence). V lost 3 bases and J 10 bases, leaving 13 bases between the germline ends. This CDR3 is 13 amino acids long. The CDR3 DNA sequence: TGTGCCAGCAGCTTTTACGCCAGGGTAGAGCAGTTCTTC. Its translation: CASSFYARVEQFF.

The chain employs TRBV28 and TRBJ1-2; tentatively, D is TRBD1 (6 bases). Trimming pared 5 bases from V and 4 bases from J, leaving 17 bases between. CDR1 MDHEN and CDR2 SYDVKM come from the germline V gene. This CDR3 has 15 residues. CDR3 nucleotides: TGTGCCAGCAGTCCGGCAGGGGTACGCGGCTATGGCTACACCTTC. Its protein product is CASSPAGVRGYGYTF.

V usage is TRBV28 and J usage is TRBJ1-2; D unresolved. The germline gives CDR1 MDHEN, CDR2 SYDVKM. V lost 3 bases and J 2 bases, leaving 16 bases between the germline ends. There are 16 residues in the CDR3. CDR3 coding DNA: TGTGCCAGCAGTTTCTGGGTAAGGCAGCGAAACTATGGCTACACCTTC. Amino acid sequence: CASSFWVRQRNYGYTF.

The chain couples TRBV30 to TRBJ2-7; 10 nucleotides agree with TRBD2. This CDR3 is 15 amino acids long. Unmatched junction bases numbered 9, after V lost 4 bases and J lost 3 bases. Per germline, CDR1 GTSNPN and CDR2 SVGIG (reference sequence). The CDR3 nucleotides are TGTGCCTGGAAACCTTCGGGACTAGCGTTCTACGAGCAGTACTTC. This sequence encodes CAWKPSGLAFYEQYF.

V gene TRBV6-5 combines with J gene TRBJ2-3; TRBD1 aligns across 7 bases. The V gene end was trimmed by 2 bases and the J gene end by 5 bases; junction bases not matched to a gene: 4. Germline V lookup: CDR1 MNHEY, CDR2 SVGAGI. CDR3 length: 14 residues. The CDR3 coding sequence is TGTGCCAGCAGTTACAGGGGGCGCGGAGATACGCAGTATTTT. Translating gives CASSYRGRGDTQYF.

This clone was observed a single time. This chain uses TRBV5-5 with TRBJ2-7; D ambiguous. Germline loops: CDR1 SGHKS, CDR2 YYEKEE (reference sequence). Between the trimmed V and J ends, which lost 3 bases and 3 bases, there was a span of 7 bases. The CDR3 spans 12 residues. CDR3 protein: CASSWPGYEQYF. In DNA, the CDR3 is TGTGCCAGCAGCTGGCCGGGCTACGAGCAGTACTTC.

The chain is built from TRBV7-6 and TRBJ2-7; TRBD1 matches 11 bases. J lost 3 bases, V lost 5 bases, and 6 bases had no gene match. CDR3 size: 15 residues. Germline values: CDR1 SGHVS, CDR2 FNYEAQ. CDR3 in amino acids: CASSRTGTGGYEQYF. In nucleotides, the CDR3 is TGTGCCAGCAGCCGGACCGGGACAGGGGGCTACGAGCAGTACTTC.

About this clone itself: The sample holds other DNA sequences that translate to the same CDR3. The CDR3 spells CSARDNYEQYF. CDR3 nucleotide sequence: TGCAGTGCTCGTGACAATTACGAGCAGTACTTC. The V call is TRBV20-1, the J call TRBJ2-7; no reliable D call. Germline V lookup: CDR1 DFQATT, CDR2 SNEGSKA (reference sequence). V lost 5 bases to trimming and J lost 4 bases, with 9 bases between them. CDR3 size: 11 residues.

The rearrangement uses TRBV6-5 and TRBJ2-7; 10 nucleotides agree with TRBD2. Germline V gene data show CDR1 as MNHEY and CDR2 as SVGAGI. The CDR3 consists of 13 residues. V was clipped by 7 bases and J by 6 bases; unmatched bases: 6. The CDR3 sequence: CASTSGSGREQYF. CDR3 nucleotide sequence: TGTGCCAGCACTAGCGGGAGTGGGCGCGAGCAGTACTTC.

This chain joins TRBV28 and TRBJ2-1; 7 nucleotides line up with TRBD2. The CDR3 consists of 17 residues. V trimming: 5 bases; J trimming: 7 bases; junction bases outside the gene matches: 17. Germline CDR1 reads MDHEN; CDR2 reads SYDVKM. The CDR3 sequence: CASSRTMEWEGRNEQFF. The CDR3 nucleotides read TGTGCCAGCAGTCGTACGATGGAGTGGGAGGGCAGGAATGAGCAGTTCTTC.

The rearrangement links TRBV4-3 to TRBJ1-4; possible D gene TRBD1, 6 bases. V lost 0 bases and J 6 bases, leaving 20 bases between the germline ends. The CDR3 has 18 residues. Germline V CDR1 and CDR2: LGHNA, YSLEER. CDR3 in DNA: TGCGCCAGCAGCCAAGATCATCCAGGGGCAGGGATGGATGAAAAACTGTTTTTT. Translating gives CASSQDHPGAGMDEKLFF.

The gene calls are TRBV6-1 and TRBJ2-7, with 7 bases matching TRBD1. The V and J ends lost 2 bases and 3 bases, in that order; junction bases with no gene match: 4. Germline CDR1 is MNHNS and CDR2 is SASEGT. The CDR3 has 14 amino acids. The CDR3 nucleotides are TGTGCCAGCAGTGAACTCCAGGGGGTCTACGAGCAGTACTTC. It specifies CASSELQGVYEQYF.